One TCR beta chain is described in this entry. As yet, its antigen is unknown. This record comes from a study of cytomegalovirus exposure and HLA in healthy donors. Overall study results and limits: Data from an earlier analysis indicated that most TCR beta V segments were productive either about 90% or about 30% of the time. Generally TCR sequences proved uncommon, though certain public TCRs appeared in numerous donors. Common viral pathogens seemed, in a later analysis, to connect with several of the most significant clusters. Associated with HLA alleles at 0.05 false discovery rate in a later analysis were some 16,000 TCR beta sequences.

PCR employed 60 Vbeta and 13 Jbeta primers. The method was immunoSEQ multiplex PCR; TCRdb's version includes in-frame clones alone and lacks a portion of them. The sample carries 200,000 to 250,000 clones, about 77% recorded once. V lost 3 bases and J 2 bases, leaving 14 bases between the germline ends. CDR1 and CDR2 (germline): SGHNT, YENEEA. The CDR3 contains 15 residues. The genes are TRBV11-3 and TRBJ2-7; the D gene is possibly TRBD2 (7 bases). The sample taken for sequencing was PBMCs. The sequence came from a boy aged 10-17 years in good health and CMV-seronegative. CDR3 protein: CASSLGGGSPYEQYF. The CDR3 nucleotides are TGTGCCAGCAGCTTGGGGGGCGGGAGTCCCTACGAGCAGTACTTC. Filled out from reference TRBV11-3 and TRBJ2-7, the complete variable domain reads EAGVVQSPRYKIIEKKQPVAFWCNPISGHNTLYWYLQNLGQGPELLIRYENEEAVDDSQLPKDRFSAERLKGVDSTLKIQPAELGDSAVYLCASSLGGGSPYEQYFGPGTRLTVT.